One sample yielded the 24 T cell receptor beta chains listed below, sequenced in a study of shared clonotypes between healthy human individuals. Terminally differentiated effector memory CD45RA+ cells were left out of the naive CD8 fraction, which was CD45RO-negative and positively selected for CCR7. Sequencing used immunoSEQ multiplex PCR; TCRdb keeps in-frame clones, though not all of them. The sample has roughly 2.1 million clones; about 93% are singletons. The specimen sequenced was naive CD8+ T cells from PBMCs. These TCRs come from a man aged 18 to 29 in good health. Some clones in this sample may be carry-over from other donors' samples.

V usage is TRBV4-1 and J usage is TRBJ1-2; TRBD1 agrees at 8 bases. The CDR3 is made up of 17 amino acids. Germline V gene lookup returns CDR1 MGHRA and CDR2 YSYEKL. The V gene end was trimmed by 2 bases and the J gene end by 2 bases; junction bases not matched to a gene: 10. The CDR3 region has the DNA TGCGCCAGCAGCCAACTCGACAGGACAGGGTTAAACTATGGCTACACCTTC. Amino acids: CASSQLDRTGLNYGYTF.

This clone was seen just once. The V gene is TRBV4-3, the J gene TRBJ2-1, with D hard to call. From germline, CDR1 is LGHNA and CDR2 YSLEER. The CDR3 is made up of 17 amino acids. Trimming shortened V by 1 base and J by 6 bases, and 19 bases separated the two germline ends. The CDR3 bases are TGCGCCAGCAGCCAAGGTACCAGCGCGTCCGCTCTCAATGAGCAGTTCTTC. This encodes CASSQGTSASALNEQFF.

The chain has TRBV14 and TRBJ2-7; D is unresolved. Germline lookup yields CDR1 SGHDN and CDR2 FVKESK. The V end was cut by 4 bases, the J end by 4 bases, with 8 bases between. The CDR3 contains 12 residues. CDR3 region: CASSPSGYEQYF. The CDR3 nucleotides are TGTGCCAGCAGCCCCTCCGGGTACGAGCAGTACTTC.

As concerns this clone: At the DNA level, this CDR3 is encoded by other sequences in the same sample as well. This chain joins TRBV11-2 and TRBJ2-6; D is undetermined. V shed 0 bases and J shed 4 bases, with 7 bases lying between them. Looked up from germline, CDR1 is SGHAT and CDR2 is FQNNGV. This CDR3 has 15 amino acids. CDR3 protein: CASSLDLGGANVLTF. In DNA form, the CDR3 reads TGTGCCAGCAGCTTAGATCTTGGCGGGGCCAACGTCCTGACTTTC.

This clone was counted once. The chain couples TRBV29-1 to TRBJ1-1, with 10 bases identical to TRBD1. Germline CDR1 reads SQVTM; CDR2 reads ANQGSEA. The CDR3 covers 16 residues. J gave up 8 bases and V 3 bases, and 15 bases lay outside the gene matches. The CDR3 DNA sequence: TGCAGCGTTGATAGCCTCGACAGGGGGCGTATTGGGGAAGCTTTCTTT. The encoded protein is CSVDSLDRGRIGEAFF.

The chain has TRBV6-5 and TRBJ1-2; D gene ambiguous. V was clipped by 1 base and J by 4 bases, with 10 bases between them. This CDR3 is 14 amino acids long. The germline V gene has CDR1 MNHEY and CDR2 SVGAGI. The CDR3 loop reads CASSYFGPLYGYTF. Written as DNA, the CDR3 is TGTGCCAGCAGTTACTTCGGTCCGCTCTATGGCTACACCTTC.

This chain connects TRBV7-3 to TRBJ2-3; possible D gene TRBD2, 7 bases. From germline, CDR1 is SGHTA and CDR2 FQGTGA. The CDR3 is 15 residues long. Trimming stripped 5 bases from V and 5 bases from J, with 17 bases between. CDR3 in amino acids: CASSPREGVGDTQYF. The CDR3 nucleotides are TGTGCCAGCAGCCCCAGGGAGGGGGTTGGAGATACGCAGTATTTT.

The chain employs TRBV6-5 and TRBJ2-7; 10 bases match TRBD2. With V trimmed by 2 bases and J by 6 bases, 1 base remained unmatched. Germline loops: CDR1 MNHEY, CDR2 SVGAGI. The CDR3 has 13 amino acids. The CDR3 reads CASSYIAGGEQYF. DNA for the CDR3: TGTGCCAGCAGTTACATAGCGGGAGGCGAGCAGTACTTC.

This clone is a singleton in its sample. This chain links TRBV7-9 with TRBJ1-2, with 7 bases lining up with TRBD1. Germline V gene data show CDR1 as SEHNR and CDR2 as FQNEAQ (reference sequence). The CDR3 contains 15 residues. V lost 3 bases, J lost 6 bases, and 10 bases stayed unmatched. In DNA, the CDR3 is TGTGCCAGCAGCTTTGGACCACAGGGGCGCCATGGCTACACCTTC. Translated: CASSFGPQGRHGYTF.

Concerning this clone itself: This specimen includes other DNA sequences encoding the same CDR3. The rearrangement links TRBV7-9 to TRBJ2-7, with 8 nucleotides matching TRBD1. The CDR3 totals 13 residues. V lost 4 bases and J lost 3; bases outside the gene matches: 2. Germline CDR1 reads SEHNR; CDR2 reads FQNEAQ (reference sequence). CDR3 nucleotide sequence: TGTGCCAGCAGCTCCGGGACAGGCTACGAGCAGTACTTC. This codes for CASSSGTGYEQYF.

CDR3 in amino acids: CASSPLFFGREEAEKLFF. CDR3 in DNA: TGTGCCAGCAGCCCCCTTTTTTTCGGCCGGGAGGAGGCGGAAAAACTGTTTTTT. The chain couples TRBV7-6 to TRBJ1-4; no definite D call. The CDR3 extends over 18 amino acids. Trimming removed 5 bases at V and 8 bases at J, with 27 bases between. Germline values: CDR1 SGHVS, CDR2 FNYEAQ. Full variable domain (rest looked up from reference TRBV7-6 and TRBJ1-4): GAGVSQSPRYKVTKRGQDVALRCDPISGHVSLYWYRQALGQGPEFLTYFNYEAQQDKSGLPNDRFSAERPEGSISTLTIQRTEQRDSAMYRCASSPLFFGREEAEKLFFGSGTQLSVL.

As for this clone: A much larger clone differs from this one at a single base, so this may be a read error. Additional DNA sequences in this sample encode the identical CDR3. The J gene is TRBJ1-1, the V gene TRBV5-6, with D unclear. CDR1 is SGHDT, CDR2 YYEEEE, per germline. The CDR3 extends over 12 amino acids. Trimming stripped 0 bases from V and 4 bases from J, with 4 bases between. For the CDR3, the DNA is TGTGCCAGCAGCTTGGGGAGCACTGAAGCTTTCTTT. It is translated as CASSLGSTEAFF.

The V and J genes are TRBV11-2 and TRBJ2-7; 7 bases are shared with TRBD1. After removal of 1 base from V and 2 bases from J, the junction contained 5 bases not matched to a gene. CDR3 length: 15 amino acids. Germline V gene lookup returns CDR1 SGHAT and CDR2 FQNNGV. The CDR3 nucleotides read TGTGCCAGCAGCTTAGGACAGGGAATCGCCTACGAGCAGTACTTC. Protein sequence: CASSLGQGIAYEQYF.

The rearrangement joins TRBV28 to TRBJ2-7, with D perhaps TRBD1 or TRBD2 (5 bases each). This CDR3 region has 10 residues. Trimming stripped 5 bases from V and 6 bases from J, with 5 bases between. Looked up from germline, CDR1 is MDHEN and CDR2 is SYDVKM. The CDR3 nucleotides read TGTGCCAGCAGTGGGGGCGAGCAGTACTTC. Its translation is CASSGGEQYF.

The chain uses TRBV19 and TRBJ2-2; 7 bases line up with TRBD2. Unmatched junction bases numbered 7, after V lost 3 bases and J lost 3 bases. The length of the CDR3 is 16 residues. The germline V gene encodes CDR1 LNHDA and CDR2 SQIVND (reference sequence). CDR3 amino acids: CASSISAGVHTGELFF. The CDR3 DNA is TGTGCCAGTAGTATTTCCGCGGGAGTACACACCGGGGAGCTGTTTTTT. Together with reference TRBV19 and TRBJ2-2, the CDR3 gives the full variable domain: DGGITQSPKYLFRKEGQNVTLSCEQNLNHDAMYWYRQDPGQGLRLIYYSQIVNDFQKGDIAEGYSVSREKKESFPLTVTSAQKNPTAFYLCASSISAGVHTGELFFGEGSRLTVL.

The chain couples TRBV28 to TRBJ1-1; D is ambiguous. CDR3 length: 17 amino acids. Trimming left V 3 bases short and J 0 bases short, with 17 bases between. Germline V gives CDR1 MDHEN, CDR2 SYDVKM. CDR3 in DNA: TGTGCCAGCAGTTTGAGAGCGATCTACCTCATGAACACTGAAGCTTTCTTT. Translation: CASSLRAIYLMNTEAFF.

Of note for this clone: Other DNA variants within this sample encode the same CDR3. The CDR3 coding sequence is TGTGCCAGCAGCCTCCGGTTAGAAGAGACCCAGTACTTC. This sequence encodes CASSLRLEETQYF. The rearrangement uses TRBV7-9 and TRBJ2-5; the D is unclear. The V gene's germline CDR1 is SEHNR and CDR2 FQNEAQ (reference sequence). The CDR3 totals 13 residues. The V end lost 5 bases, the J end lost 3 bases, and 10 bases lay between the germline ends.

The chain carries TRBV9 and TRBJ2-1; possibly TRBD1 for D (6 bases). The CDR3 runs 16 residues. Trimming pared 4 bases from V and 6 bases from J, leaving 20 bases between. Germline CDR1 and CDR2: SGDLS and YYNGEE. CDR3 bases: TGTGCCAGCAGCCCACAGCCAGGGCAGGGGAGCAATGAGCAGTTCTTC. Protein product: CASSPQPGQGSNEQFF.

The CDR3 coding sequence is TGTGCCAGCAGTTTAGTCTCGAGCTCCTACAATGAGCAGTTCTTC. Encoded protein: CASSLVSSSYNEQFF. V gene TRBV28 combines with J gene TRBJ2-1, with unresolved D. Trimming shortened V by 2 bases and J by 0 bases, and 8 bases separated the two germline ends. The CDR3 contains 15 residues. Germline values: CDR1 MDHEN, CDR2 SYDVKM. The full variable domain, with the rest looked up from reference TRBV28 and TRBJ2-1, is DVKVTQSSRYLVKRTGEKVFLECVQDMDHENMFWYRQDPGLGLRLIYFSYDVKMKEKGDIPEGYSVSREKKERFSLILESASTNQTSMYLCASSLVSSSYNEQFFGPGTRLTVL.

The V gene is TRBV27, the J gene TRBJ2-7; 9 bases agree with TRBD1. This CDR3 comprises 15 residues. CDR1 MNHEY and CDR2 SMNVEV come from the germline V gene (reference sequence). The V and J ends lost 5 bases and 3 bases, in that order; junction bases with no gene match: 8. CDR3: CASSGRQGVFYEQYF. The CDR3 nucleotides are TGTGCCAGCAGTGGAAGACAGGGGGTATTCTACGAGCAGTACTTC.

V is TRBV9 and J is TRBJ2-5; 7 nucleotides line up with TRBD2. The CDR3 covers 14 residues. Per the germline V gene, CDR1 is SGDLS and CDR2 is YYNGEE. V trimming: 3 bases; J trimming: 2 bases; junction bases outside the gene matches: 4. CDR3 nucleotides: TGTGCCAGCAGCGAGAGGGGACTACAAGAGACCCAGTACTTC. This sequence encodes CASSERGLQETQYF.

V usage is TRBV28 and J usage is TRBJ2-5, with D possibly TRBD1 on 7 matching bases. The CDR3 sequence is 16 residues long. Trimming took 6 bases from V and 2 from J, leaving 19 bases between them. Germline V gives CDR1 MDHEN, CDR2 SYDVKM. CDR3 sequence (DNA): TGTGCCAGCAGCTCCCGCCGCGCAGGGGGGCAAGAGACCCAGTACTTC. Its translation: CASSSRRAGGQETQYF. The entire variable domain, with the rest obtained from reference TRBV28 and TRBJ2-5, is as follows: DVKVTQSSRYLVKRTGEKVFLECVQDMDHENMFWYRQDPGLGLRLIYFSYDVKMKEKGDIPEGYSVSREKKERFSLILESASTNQTSMYLCASSSRRAGGQETQYFGPGTRLLVL.

Here the CDR3 DNA reads TGTGCCAGCAGTTTAGGTCCCAAGGACTTCGAGCAGTACTTC. Amino acids: CASSLGPKDFEQYF. This sequence joins TRBV27 and TRBJ2-7; a possible D gene is TRBD2 (5 bases). This CDR3 spans 14 amino acids. Between the trimmed V and J ends, which lost 2 bases and 6 bases, there was a span of 14 bases. The germline V gene has CDR1 MNHEY and CDR2 SMNVEV (reference sequence).

V and J are TRBV5-6 and TRBJ2-1; D possibly uses TRBD1 or TRBD2 (5 bases each). Germline loops: CDR1 SGHDT, CDR2 YYEEEE. V lost 4 bases and J 9 bases, leaving 8 bases between the germline ends. The CDR3 sequence is 11 residues long. CDR3 DNA: TGTGCCAGCAGCGGGGCGGGTGAGCAGTTCTTC. Amino acids: CASSGAGEQFF.